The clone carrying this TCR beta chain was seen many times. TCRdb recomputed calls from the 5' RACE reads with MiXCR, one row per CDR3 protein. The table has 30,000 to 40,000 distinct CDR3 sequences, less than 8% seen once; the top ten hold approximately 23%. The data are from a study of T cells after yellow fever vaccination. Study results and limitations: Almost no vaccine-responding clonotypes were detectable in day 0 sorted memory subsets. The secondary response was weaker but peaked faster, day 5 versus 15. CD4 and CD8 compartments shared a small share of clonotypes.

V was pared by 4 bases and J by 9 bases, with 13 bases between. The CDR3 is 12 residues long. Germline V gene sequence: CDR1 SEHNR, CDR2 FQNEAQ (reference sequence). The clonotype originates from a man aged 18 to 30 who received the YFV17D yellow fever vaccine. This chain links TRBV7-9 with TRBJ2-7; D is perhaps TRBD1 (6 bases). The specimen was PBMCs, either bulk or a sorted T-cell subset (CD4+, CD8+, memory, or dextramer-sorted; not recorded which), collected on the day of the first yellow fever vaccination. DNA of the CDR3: TGTGCCAGCAGCTCGGGACAAGTCGCGCAGTACTTC. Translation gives CASSSGQVAQYF.